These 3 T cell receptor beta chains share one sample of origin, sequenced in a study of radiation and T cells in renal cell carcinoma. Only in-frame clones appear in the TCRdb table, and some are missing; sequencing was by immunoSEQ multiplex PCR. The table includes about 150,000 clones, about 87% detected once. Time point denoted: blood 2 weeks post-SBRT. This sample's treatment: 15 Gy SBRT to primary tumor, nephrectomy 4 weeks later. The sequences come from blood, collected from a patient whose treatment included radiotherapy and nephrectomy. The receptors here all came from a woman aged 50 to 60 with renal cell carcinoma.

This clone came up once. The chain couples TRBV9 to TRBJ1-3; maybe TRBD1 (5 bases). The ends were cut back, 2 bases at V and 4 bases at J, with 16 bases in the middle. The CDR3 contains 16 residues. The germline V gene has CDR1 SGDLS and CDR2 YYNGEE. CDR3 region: CASSVSDRIGGNTIYF. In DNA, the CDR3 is TGTGCCAGCAGCGTCTCTGACAGAATTGGGGGAAACACCATATATTTT.

CDR3 sequence reads: CASSSDYFANEKLFF. CDR3 nucleotides: TGTGCCAGCAGTTCTGACTATTTCGCTAATGAAAAACTGTTTTTT. The chain has TRBV28 and TRBJ1-4; D gene ambiguous. Germline V gene sequence: CDR1 MDHEN, CDR2 SYDVKM. Trimming shortened V by 4 bases and J by 3 bases, and 12 bases separated the two germline ends. The CDR3 runs to 15 residues.

CDR3: CATTGLYVRGSTGELFF. Written as DNA, the CDR3 is TGTGCCACCACGGGACTGTACGTCAGGGGGTCCACCGGGGAGCTGTTTTTT. V and J are TRBV19 and TRBJ2-2, with a possible D match to TRBD1 (7 bases). CDR3 length: 17 residues. Germline CDR1 LNHDA, CDR2 SQIVND (reference sequence). With 10 bases removed from V and 4 bases from J, the gap between germline ends came to 25 bases.